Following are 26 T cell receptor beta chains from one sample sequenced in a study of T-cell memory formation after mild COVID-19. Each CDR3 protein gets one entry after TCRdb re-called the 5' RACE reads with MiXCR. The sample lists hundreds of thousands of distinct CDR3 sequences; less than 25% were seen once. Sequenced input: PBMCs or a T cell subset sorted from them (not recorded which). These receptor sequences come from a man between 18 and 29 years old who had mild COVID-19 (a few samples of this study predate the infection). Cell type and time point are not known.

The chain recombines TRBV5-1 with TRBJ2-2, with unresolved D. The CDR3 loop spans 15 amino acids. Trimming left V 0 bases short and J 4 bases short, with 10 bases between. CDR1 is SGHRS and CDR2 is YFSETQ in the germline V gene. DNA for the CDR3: TGCGCCAGCAGCTTGGGTCCTTCCTCCACCGGGGAGCTGTTTTTT. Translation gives CASSLGPSSTGELFF.

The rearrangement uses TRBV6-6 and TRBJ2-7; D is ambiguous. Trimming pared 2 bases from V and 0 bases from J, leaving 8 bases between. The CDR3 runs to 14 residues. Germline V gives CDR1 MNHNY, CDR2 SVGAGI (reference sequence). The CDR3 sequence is CASSYMARSYEQYF. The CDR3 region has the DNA TGTGCCAGCAGTTACATGGCCCGCTCCTACGAGCAGTACTTC.

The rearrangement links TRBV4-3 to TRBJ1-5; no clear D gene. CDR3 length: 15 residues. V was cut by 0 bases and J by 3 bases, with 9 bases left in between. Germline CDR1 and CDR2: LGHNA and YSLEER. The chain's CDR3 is CASSQDGSPNQPQHF. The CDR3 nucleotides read TGCGCCAGCAGCCAAGATGGCAGTCCCAATCAGCCCCAGCATTTT.

The CDR3 spells CSAGGSSGGYNEQFF. DNA for the CDR3: TGCAGTGCAGGAGGGTCCAGCGGGGGCTACAATGAGCAGTTCTTC. V usage is TRBV20-1 and J usage is TRBJ2-1, with 8 bases lining up with TRBD2. Germline V CDR1 and CDR2: DFQATT, SNEGSKA (reference sequence). Unmatched junction bases numbered 10, after V lost 6 bases and J lost 3 bases. The CDR3 has 15 residues.

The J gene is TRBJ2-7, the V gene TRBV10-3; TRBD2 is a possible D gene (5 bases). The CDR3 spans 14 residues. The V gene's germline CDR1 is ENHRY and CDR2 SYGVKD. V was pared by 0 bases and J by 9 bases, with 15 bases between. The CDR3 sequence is CAISESGTGRRQYF. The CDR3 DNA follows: TGTGCCATCAGTGAGTCGGGTACGGGGAGACGGCAGTACTTC.

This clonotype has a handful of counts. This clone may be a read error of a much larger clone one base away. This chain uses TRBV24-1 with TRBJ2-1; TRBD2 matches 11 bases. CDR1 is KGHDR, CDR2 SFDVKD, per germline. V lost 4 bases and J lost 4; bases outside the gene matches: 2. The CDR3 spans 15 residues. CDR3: CATSDGTSGYNEQFF. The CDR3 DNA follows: TGTGCCACCAGTGACGGGACTAGCGGTTACAATGAGCAGTTCTTC.

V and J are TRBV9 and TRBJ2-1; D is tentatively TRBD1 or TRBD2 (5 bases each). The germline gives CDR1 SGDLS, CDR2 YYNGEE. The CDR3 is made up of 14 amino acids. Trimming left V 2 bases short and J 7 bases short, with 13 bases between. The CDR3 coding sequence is TGTGCCAGCAGCGTTCGCAGGGCGGGTAATGAGCAGTTCTTC. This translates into CASSVRRAGNEQFF. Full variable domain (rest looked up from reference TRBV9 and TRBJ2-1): DSGVTQTPKHLITATGQRVTLRCSPRSGDLSVYWYQQSLDQGLQFLIQYYNGEERAKGNILERFSAQQFPDLHSELNLSSLELGDSALYFCASSVRRAGNEQFFGPGTRLTVL.

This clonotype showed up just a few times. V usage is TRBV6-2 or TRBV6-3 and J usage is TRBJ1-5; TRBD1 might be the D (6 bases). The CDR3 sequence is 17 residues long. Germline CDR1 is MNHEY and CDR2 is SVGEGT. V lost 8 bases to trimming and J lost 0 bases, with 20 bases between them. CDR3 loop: CASRTVVEGYSNQPQHF. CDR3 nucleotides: TGTGCCAGCCGGACAGTCGTAGAGGGGTATAGCAATCAGCCCCAGCATTTT.

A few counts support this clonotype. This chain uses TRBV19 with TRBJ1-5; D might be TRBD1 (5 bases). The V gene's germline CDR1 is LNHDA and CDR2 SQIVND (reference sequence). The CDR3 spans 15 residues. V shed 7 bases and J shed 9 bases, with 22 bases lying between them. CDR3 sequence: CASTKTRDGLGPQHF. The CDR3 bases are TGTGCCAGTACCAAAACTCGGGACGGACTTGGGCCCCAGCATTTT. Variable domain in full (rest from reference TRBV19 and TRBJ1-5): DGGITQSPKYLFRKEGQNVTLSCEQNLNHDAMYWYRQDPGQGLRLIYYSQIVNDFQKGDIAEGYSVSREKKESFPLTVTSAQKNPTAFYLCASTKTRDGLGPQHFGDGTRLSIL.

In DNA form, the CDR3 reads TGTGCCAGCAGCTTGTTCGGAAACACAGATACGCAGTATTTT. Its protein is CASSLFGNTDTQYF. This chain joins TRBV5-4 and TRBJ2-3; no clear D. V lost 1 base to trimming and J lost 2 bases, with 8 bases between them. This CDR3 has 14 amino acids. The V gene's germline CDR1 is SGHNT and CDR2 YYREEE (reference sequence).

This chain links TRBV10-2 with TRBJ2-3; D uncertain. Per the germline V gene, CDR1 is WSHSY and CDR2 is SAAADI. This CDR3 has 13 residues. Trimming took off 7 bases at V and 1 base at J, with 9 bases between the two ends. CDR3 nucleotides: TGCGCCAGCAATATGCGAGGCACAGATACGCAGTATTTT. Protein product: CASNMRGTDTQYF.

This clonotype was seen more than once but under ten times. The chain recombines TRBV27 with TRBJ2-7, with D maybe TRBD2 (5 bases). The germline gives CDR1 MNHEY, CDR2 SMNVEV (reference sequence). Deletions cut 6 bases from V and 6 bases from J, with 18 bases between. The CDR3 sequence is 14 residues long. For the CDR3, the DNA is TGTGCCAGCAGACCAGGCGGAGGATGGGCCGAGCAGTACTTC. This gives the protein CASRPGGGWAEQYF.

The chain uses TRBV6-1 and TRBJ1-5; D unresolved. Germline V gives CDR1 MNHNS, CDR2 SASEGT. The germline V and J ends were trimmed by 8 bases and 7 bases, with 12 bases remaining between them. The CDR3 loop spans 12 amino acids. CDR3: CASFSGGQPQHF. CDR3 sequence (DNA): TGTGCCAGCTTCAGCGGAGGGCAGCCCCAGCATTTT.

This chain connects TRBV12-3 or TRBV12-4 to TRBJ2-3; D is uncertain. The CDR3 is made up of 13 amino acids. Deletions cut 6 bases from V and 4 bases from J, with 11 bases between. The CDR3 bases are TGTGCCAGCAGCCCACGGTGGGCAGATACGCAGTATTTT. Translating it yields CASSPRWADTQYF.

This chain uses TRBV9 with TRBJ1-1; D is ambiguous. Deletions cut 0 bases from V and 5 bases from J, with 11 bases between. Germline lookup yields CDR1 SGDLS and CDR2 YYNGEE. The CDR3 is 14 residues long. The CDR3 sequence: CASSVALGVTEAFF. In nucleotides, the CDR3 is TGTGCCAGCAGCGTAGCTCTCGGAGTGACTGAAGCTTTCTTT.

CDR3 bases: TGTGCCAGCAGCAAAGACGGGCCTAGCTCCTATAATTCACCCCTCCACTTT. Protein: CASSKDGPSSYNSPLHF. The V gene is TRBV27, the J gene TRBJ1-6; D not resolved. V shed 6 bases and J shed 0 bases, with 15 bases lying between them. The CDR3 has 17 residues. Germline CDR1 and CDR2: MNHEY and SMNVEV (reference sequence).

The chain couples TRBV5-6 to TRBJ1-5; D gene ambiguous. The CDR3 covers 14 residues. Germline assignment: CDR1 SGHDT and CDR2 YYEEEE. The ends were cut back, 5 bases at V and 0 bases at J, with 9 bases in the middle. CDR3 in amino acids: CASRNSYSNQPQHF. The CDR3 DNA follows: TGTGCCAGCAGAAATAGTTATAGCAATCAGCCCCAGCATTTT.

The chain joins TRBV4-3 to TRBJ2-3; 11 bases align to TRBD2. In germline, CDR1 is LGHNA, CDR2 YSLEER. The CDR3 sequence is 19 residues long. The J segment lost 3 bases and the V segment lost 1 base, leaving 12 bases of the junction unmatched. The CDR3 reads CASSQAPSVAGGPTDTQYF. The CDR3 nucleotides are TGCGCCAGCAGCCAAGCCCCTTCCGTAGCGGGGGGGCCGACAGATACGCAGTATTTT.

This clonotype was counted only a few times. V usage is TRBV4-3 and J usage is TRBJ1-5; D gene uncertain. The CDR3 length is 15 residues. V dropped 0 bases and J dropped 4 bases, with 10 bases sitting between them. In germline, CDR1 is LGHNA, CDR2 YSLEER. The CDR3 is CASSQDPAVNQPQHF. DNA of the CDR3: TGCGCCAGCAGCCAAGATCCGGCAGTTAATCAGCCCCAGCATTTT.

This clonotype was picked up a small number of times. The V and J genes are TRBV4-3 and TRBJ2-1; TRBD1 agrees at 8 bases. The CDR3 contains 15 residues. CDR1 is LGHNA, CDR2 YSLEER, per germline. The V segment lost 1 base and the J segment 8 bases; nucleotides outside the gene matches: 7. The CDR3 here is CASSQAGKQGDEQFF. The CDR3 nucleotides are TGCGCCAGCAGCCAAGCCGGTAAACAGGGGGATGAGCAGTTCTTC.

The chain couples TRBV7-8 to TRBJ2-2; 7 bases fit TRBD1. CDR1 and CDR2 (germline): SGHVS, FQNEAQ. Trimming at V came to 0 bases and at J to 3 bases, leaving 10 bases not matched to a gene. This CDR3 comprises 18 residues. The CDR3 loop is CASSLAGTDSRDTGELFF. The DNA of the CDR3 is TGTGCCAGCAGCTTAGCGGGGACAGACTCGAGAGACACCGGGGAGCTGTTTTTT.

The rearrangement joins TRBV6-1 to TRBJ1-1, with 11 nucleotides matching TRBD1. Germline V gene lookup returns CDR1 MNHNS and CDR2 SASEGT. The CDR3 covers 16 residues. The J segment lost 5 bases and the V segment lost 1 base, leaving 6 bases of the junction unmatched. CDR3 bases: TGTGCCAGCAGTGAAGGACCGGGACAGGGGGGTACTGAAGCTTTCTTT. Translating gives CASSEGPGQGGTEAFF.

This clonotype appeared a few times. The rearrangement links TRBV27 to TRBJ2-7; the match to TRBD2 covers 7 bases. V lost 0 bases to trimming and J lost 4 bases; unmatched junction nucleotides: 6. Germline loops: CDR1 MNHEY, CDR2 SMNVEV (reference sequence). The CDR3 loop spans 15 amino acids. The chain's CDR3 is CASSLSMGGRYEQYF. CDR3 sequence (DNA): TGTGCCAGCAGTTTATCGATGGGGGGGAGGTACGAGCAGTACTTC.

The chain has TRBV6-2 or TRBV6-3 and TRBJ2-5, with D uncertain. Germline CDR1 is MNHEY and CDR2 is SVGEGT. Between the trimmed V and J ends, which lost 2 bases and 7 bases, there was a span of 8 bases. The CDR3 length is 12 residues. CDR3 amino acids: CASSYTVGTQYF. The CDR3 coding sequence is TGTGCCAGCAGTTACACGGTCGGGACCCAGTACTTC.

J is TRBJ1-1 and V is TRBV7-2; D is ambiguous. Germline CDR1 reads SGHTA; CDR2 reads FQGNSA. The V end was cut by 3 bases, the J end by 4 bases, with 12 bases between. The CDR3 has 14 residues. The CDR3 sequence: CASSLWQLGTEAFF. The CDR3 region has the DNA TGTGCCAGCAGCTTGTGGCAACTGGGCACTGAAGCTTTCTTT.

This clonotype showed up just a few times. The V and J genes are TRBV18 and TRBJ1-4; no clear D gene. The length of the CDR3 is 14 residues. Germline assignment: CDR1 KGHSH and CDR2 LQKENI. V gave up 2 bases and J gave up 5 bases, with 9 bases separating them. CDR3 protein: CASSPGFTNEKLFF. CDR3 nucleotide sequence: TGTGCCAGCTCACCAGGGTTCACGAATGAAAAACTGTTTTTT.